This T cell receptor (beta chain) comes out of a study of blood T cell repertoires in COVID-19. In the study overall: Whether acute or convalescent, the COVID-19 samples came from the United States, Italy and Spain. T cells, B-cell-depleted T cells, or PBMCs provided the cDNA or gDNA that served as material.

The table lists this clone with a count of one. In the original analysis: Amplification with reference gene primers provided the estimates of nucleated cell counts. The data were produced by immunoSEQ multiplex PCR, yet TCRdb's version contains in-frame clones alone and is incomplete. The V and J calls and clone size were taken over from that table, and D and trimming were inferred from the DNA. The sample yields 70,000 to 85,000 clones, around 83% seen once. Germline V CDR1 and CDR2: MNHEY, SMNVEV (reference sequence). The CDR3 has 14 amino acids. V lost 7 bases to trimming and J lost 2 bases; unmatched junction nucleotides: 5.

V usage is TRBV27 and J usage is TRBJ2-1; 7 bases map to TRBD1. The receptor's source is a man aged 80 or over with active or convalescent COVID-19. The sample taken for sequencing was peripheral blood. The CDR3 DNA sequence: TGTGCCAGCACCCGGGACAGAGCCTACAATGAGCAGTTCTTC. This encodes CASTRDRAYNEQFF.